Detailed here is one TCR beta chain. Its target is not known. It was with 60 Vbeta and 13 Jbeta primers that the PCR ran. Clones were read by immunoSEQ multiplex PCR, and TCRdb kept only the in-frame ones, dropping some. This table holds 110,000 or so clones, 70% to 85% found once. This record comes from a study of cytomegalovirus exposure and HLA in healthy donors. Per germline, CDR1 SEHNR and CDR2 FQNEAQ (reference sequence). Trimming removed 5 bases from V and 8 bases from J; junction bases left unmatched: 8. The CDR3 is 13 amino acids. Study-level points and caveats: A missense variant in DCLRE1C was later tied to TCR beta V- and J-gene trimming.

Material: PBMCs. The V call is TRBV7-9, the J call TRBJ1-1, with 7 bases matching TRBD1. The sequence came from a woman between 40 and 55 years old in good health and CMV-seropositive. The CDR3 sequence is CASSPRDRVEAFF. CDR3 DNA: TGTGCCAGCAGCCCCCGGGACAGAGTAGAAGCTTTCTTT.